The source of this T cell receptor beta chain is a study of lymphopenia after photon versus proton radiotherapy. Study-wide findings and caveats: Post-nadir diversity loss with photons came from oligoclonal expansion, particularly CD8+ Temra cells. Relative stability marked proton patients; photon patients lost diversity and naive cells.

The CDR3 contains 14 residues. V was trimmed by 0 bases and J by 1 base, leaving 6 bases between them. Germline CDR1 reads LGHNA; CDR2 reads YNFKEQ. The table lists this clone with a count of one. Antigen: not known. TCRdb's table, derived via immunoSEQ multiplex PCR, lists solely in-frame clones and lacks some. The table shows tens of thousands of clones, with roughly nine tenths occurring only once. This chain joins TRBV4-2 and TRBJ1-2; no clear D gene. This TCR came from a woman in her sixties or seventies with pancreatic cancer. Some clones in this sample may be carry-over from other donors' samples. The sequenced sample was peripheral blood, obtained from a patient treated with proton-based radiotherapy. For the CDR3, the DNA is TGTGCCAGCAGCCAAGATAGGTTTAACTATGGCTACACCTTC. Encoded protein: CASSQDRFNYGYTF.